This TCR beta chain was obtained from a study of blood T cell repertoires in COVID-19. Study-wide context: The United States, Italy and Spain were the sources of the acute and convalescent COVID-19 samples. The analysed material was cDNA or gDNA that came from T cells, B-cell-depleted T cells, or PBMCs.

Original handling: Amplification with reference gene primers provided the estimates of nucleated cell counts. The assay was immunoSEQ multiplex PCR, and TCRdb's table has in-frame clones only and misses some. V and J calls and clone size are those listed in that table; D and trimming were worked out from the DNA. The sample holds roughly 130,000 clones; roughly 80% are singletons and the top ten take just over 9%. V trimming: 1 base; J trimming: 0 bases; junction bases outside the gene matches: 5. The germline V gene encodes CDR1 SGHVS and CDR2 FNYEAQ. The CDR3 is 17 residues long. In its sample, this clone was seen once. Participants spanned ages roughly 18 to 95 years and resided in some 22 US areas.

The sequence was collected from a man aged 50-59 years who had recovered from COVID-19. This rearrangement joins TRBV7-6 to TRBJ2-1; 8 nucleotides line up with TRBD2. The specimen was PBMCs or T cells enriched from blood (not recorded which). CDR3 nucleotides: TGTGCCAGCAGCTTAGAGGGCGGGGGGAGCTCCTACAATGAGCAGTTCTTC. This sequence encodes CASSLEGGGSSYNEQFF.